These T cell receptor beta chains were read from a single sample in a study of PD-1 blockade in classical Hodgkin lymphoma. TCRdb's table, derived via immunoSEQ multiplex PCR, lists solely in-frame clones and lacks some. Counted here are 21,000 or so clones, around 80% occurring once; the ten biggest clones make up less than 50%. The sequenced sample was peripheral blood mononuclear cells (PBMCs), obtained before the second cycle of nivolumab. All receptors derive from a human donor with classical Hodgkin lymphoma. The CDR3 runs from the conserved cysteine through the conserved F or W. Each record gives: V gene, D gene, clone size, J gene, CDR3 protein, CDR3 DNA. D genes are given only for firm matches. Some rows have no size entry. The others give once, few or many, or a class for an expanded clone.

>TRBV6-4|TRBD1|-|TRBJ2-4
CASSQHPGGSGKNIQYF
TGTGCCAGCAGCCAACATCCAGGGGGCTCCGGCAAAAACATTCAGTACTTC
>TRBV5-1|-|-|TRBJ1-2
CASSSTGRSAGYTF
TGCGCCAGCAGCTCTACAGGTAGAAGTGCTGGCTACACCTTC
>TRBV5-1|TRBD1|-|TRBJ2-4
CASSLNTPGTGINIQYF
TGCGCCAGCAGCCTTAATACCCCCGGGACAGGAATTAACATTCAGTACTTC
>TRBV5-1|-|-|TRBJ2-2
CASSLGQITGELFF
TGCGCCAGCAGCTTGGGACAGATCACCGGGGAGCTGTTTTTT
>TRBV4-1|TRBD1|few|TRBJ1-2
CASSHSDRGVNGYTF
TGCGCCAGCAGCCACTCGGACAGGGGGGTCAATGGCTACACCTTC
>TRBV5-6|-|-|TRBJ2-7
CASTGPQRYEQYF
TGTGCCAGCACAGGACCTCAACGCTACGAGCAGTACTTC
>TRBV12-2|-|-|TRBJ1-2
CASRLAAGGWDYGYTF
TGTGCAAGTCGCTTAGCGGCCGGGGGCTGGGACTATGGCTACACCTTC
>TRBV30|TRBD1|-|TRBJ1-2
CALNPRDRGREGYTF
TGTGCCTTAAACCCCCGGGACAGGGGCCGGGAAGGCTACACCTTC
>TRBV27|-|-|TRBJ1-4
CASIPTEKLFF
TGTGCCAGCATACCAACGGAAAAACTGTTTTTT
>TRBV5-5|-|-|TRBJ2-1
CASGKNMVNEQFF
TGTGCCAGCGGCAAGAACATGGTCAATGAGCAGTTCTTC
>TRBV10-2|TRBD2|-|TRBJ2-1
CASSRPSGGIDEQFF
TGCGCCAGCAGCCGCCCTAGCGGGGGGATCGATGAGCAGTTCTTC
>TRBV5-1|-|once|TRBJ1-3
CASTPDKTSGNTIYF
TGCGCCAGCACCCCGGACAAGACCTCTGGAAACACCATATATTTT
>TRBV19|TRBD1|-|TRBJ2-3
CASKRTGNTDTQYF
TGTGCCAGTAAACGGACAGGGAATACAGATACGCAGTATTTT
>TRBV10-1|TRBD2|-|TRBJ2-1
CASSGGLEAYNEQFF
TGCGCCAGCAGTGGTGGACTAGAGGCCTACAATGAGCAGTTCTTC
>TRBV5-1|-|-|TRBJ2-7
CASSLGDEQYF
TGCGCCAGCAGCTTAGGCGACGAGCAGTACTTC
>TRBV5-6|-|-|TRBJ1-1
CASSLYGEVGTEAFF
TGTGCCAGCAGCCTTTACGGGGAAGTGGGAACTGAAGCTTTCTTT
>TRBV5-6|-|-|TRBJ2-1
CASSPLGSSYNEQFF
TGTGCCAGCAGCCCTCTGGGGAGCTCCTACAATGAGCAGTTCTTC
>TRBV12-2|-|-|TRBJ2-5
CASRLPIGAEETQYF
TGTGCAAGTCGCCTGCCGATAGGAGCGGAAGAGACCCAGTACTTC
>TRBV18|-|-|TRBJ1-6
CASSPPRGAPLHF
TGTGCCAGCTCACCACCGAGGGGGGCACCCCTCCACTTT
>TRBV25-1|-|-|TRBJ2-2
CASSEWEAGELFF
TGTGCCAGCAGTGAATGGGAGGCCGGGGAGCTGTTTTTT
>TRBV7-6|-|-|TRBJ2-1
CASGSLTEAFF
TGTGCCTCCGGGTCGCTGACTGAAGCTTTCTTC
>TRBV27|-|-|TRBJ2-7
CASSASRLLLRLPYEQYF
TGTGCCAGCAGTGCCAGCCGCCTACTACTAAGGCTGCCGTACGAGCAGTACTTC
>TRBV29-1|-|-|TRBJ1-3
CSVELLTGPGNTIYF
TGCAGCGTTGAACTACTAACAGGGCCGGGAAACACCATATATTTT